These 14 T cell receptor beta chains were all obtained from the same sample, sequenced in a study of blood T cell repertoires in COVID-19. The data were produced by immunoSEQ multiplex PCR, yet TCRdb's version contains in-frame clones alone and is incomplete. The sample has about 440,000 clones, less than 95% seen once. Sequencing used PBMCs or T cells enriched from blood (not recorded which). These receptors were taken from a young man who had recovered from COVID-19.

The genes are TRBV30 and TRBJ1-6; TRBD1 aligns across 7 bases. The V gene's germline CDR1 is GTSNPN and CDR2 SVGIG (reference sequence). The V gene end was trimmed by 2 bases and the J gene end by 10 bases; junction bases not matched to a gene: 8. The CDR3 loop spans 14 amino acids. DNA of the CDR3: TGTGCCTGGAGTCCGGGACAGAGGATATCACCCCTCCACTTT. Translation gives CAWSPGQRISPLHF.

The chain combines TRBV5-1 with TRBJ1-4; D is ambiguous. The germline CDR1 and CDR2 sequences are SGHRS and YFSETQ. The V and J ends lost 0 bases and 8 bases respectively, with 17 bases between them. CDR3 length: 16 residues. The CDR3 region has the DNA TGCGCCAGCAGCTTGGCCAGTTCGGGGTATCAGGAAAAACTGTTTTTT. Translated: CASSLASSGYQEKLFF.

The V gene is TRBV30, the J gene TRBJ1-4, with D possibly being TRBD1 (5 bases). With 2 bases removed from V and 3 bases from J, the gap between germline ends came to 7 bases. The CDR3 length is 13 residues. Germline CDR1 reads GTSNPN; CDR2 reads SVGIG (reference sequence). The CDR3 nucleotides read TGTGCCTGGAGTTTCAGGGCTAATGAAAAACTGTTTTTT. This encodes CAWSFRANEKLFF.

Comment on this clone: This clone may be a read error of a much larger clone one base away. The CDR3, as DNA: TGTGCCAGCAGCTCCGGGACAGACTATGGCTACACCTTC. The encoded protein is CASSSGTDYGYTF. The rearrangement links TRBV7-8 to TRBJ1-2; TRBD1 aligns across 7 bases. The CDR3 covers 13 residues. In germline, CDR1 is SGHVS, CDR2 FQNEAQ. Losses at the gene ends were 4 bases for V and 3 bases for J; bases not matched to a gene: 2.

The chain carries TRBV5-1 and TRBJ2-2; D gene unclear. Germline CDR1 is SGHRS and CDR2 is YFSETQ. Trimming took 7 bases from V and 3 from J, leaving 4 bases between them. There are 11 residues in the CDR3. CDR3 residues: CASRDTGELFF. As DNA, the CDR3 is TGCGCCAGCCGCGACACCGGGGAGCTGTTTTTT.

The chain combines TRBV28 with TRBJ1-6; D not certain. Germline CDR1 is MDHEN and CDR2 is SYDVKM. This CDR3 has 12 amino acids. V was pared by 6 bases and J by 6 bases, with 6 bases between. The CDR3 DNA is TGTGCCAGCAGCCTACGTAATTCACCCCTCCACTTT. Protein sequence: CASSLRNSPLHF. The whole variable domain, remainder taken from reference TRBV28 and TRBJ1-6, is DVKVTQSSRYLVKRTGEKVFLECVQDMDHENMFWYRQDPGLGLRLIYFSYDVKMKEKGDIPEGYSVSREKKERFSLILESASTNQTSMYLCASSLRNSPLHFGNGTRLTVT.

DNA for the CDR3: TGTGCCAGCAGTTACATTCCCTACGAGCAGTACTTC. It yields the protein CASSYIPYEQYF. The chain is built from TRBV12-3 or TRBV12-4 and TRBJ2-7; the D is unclear. The CDR3 sequence is 12 residues long. Trimming left V 4 bases short and J 2 bases short, with 6 bases between.

This clone came up a few times. The chain combines TRBV10-3 with TRBJ1-2; weak D call: TRBD1 (6 bases). This CDR3 region has 15 residues. The germline V and J ends were trimmed by 2 bases and 0 bases, with 10 bases remaining between them. CDR1 and CDR2 from the germline V gene are ENHRY and SYGVKD. CDR3 residues: CAISEDRSSNYGYTF. The CDR3 DNA reads as TGTGCCATCAGTGAGGACAGGAGCTCTAACTATGGCTACACCTTC.

This chain links TRBV10-2 with TRBJ1-1; possibly TRBD1 for D (6 bases). Trimming cost V 3 bases and J 4 bases, with 12 bases left between them. The CDR3 is 14 residues long. CDR1 WSHSY and CDR2 SAAADI come from the germline V gene. For the CDR3, the DNA is TGCGCCAGCAGTGATCGGGGGGCGAGCACTGAAGCTTTCTTT. This gives the protein CASSDRGASTEAFF.

This chain links TRBV19 with TRBJ2-1; 11 nucleotides line up with TRBD2. This CDR3 comprises 13 residues. The V and J ends lost 6 bases and 5 bases, in that order; junction bases with no gene match: 0. Germline values: CDR1 LNHDA, CDR2 SQIVND (reference sequence). The CDR3 is CASRLAGDNEQFF. The CDR3 nucleotides read TGTGCCAGTAGACTAGCGGGGGACAATGAGCAGTTCTTC.

The J gene is TRBJ2-1, the V gene TRBV5-1, with a weak D call TRBD2 (6 bases). The V end was cut by 4 bases, the J end by 5 bases, with 22 bases between. The CDR3 has 17 residues. CDR1 is SGHRS, CDR2 YFSETQ, per germline. CDR3 nucleotide sequence: TGCGCCAGCAGCCTAGCCCCTGGACTATACCCTGACAATGAGCAGTTCTTC. This sequence encodes CASSLAPGLYPDNEQFF.

This chain links TRBV6-5 with TRBJ1-1; 7 nucleotides line up with TRBD1. V shed 8 bases and J 2 bases; nucleotides not matched to a gene: 11. The CDR3 runs to 15 residues. In germline, CDR1 is MNHEY, CDR2 SVGAGI. The DNA for the CDR3 is TGTGCCAGCCGCGCCGGAAGGGGGCATAACACTGAAGCTTTCTTT. It codes for CASRAGRGHNTEAFF.

This chain links TRBV3-1 (or the pseudogene TRBV3-2) with TRBJ1-5; 8 bases fit TRBD1. CDR3 length equals 14 residues. From germline, CDR1 is LGHDT and CDR2 YNNKEL (reference sequence). V gave up 3 bases and J gave up 3 bases; unmatched junction bases: 1. The DNA for the CDR3 is TGTGCCAGCAGCCAGACAGGGGTCAATCAGCCCCAGCATTTT. This gives the protein CASSQTGVNQPQHF.

The chain uses TRBV18 and TRBJ1-1; D may be TRBD1 (5 bases). Germline V gene lookup returns CDR1 KGHSH and CDR2 LQKENI. V gave up 5 bases and J gave up 4 bases, with 11 bases separating them. This CDR3 comprises 13 residues. The CDR3 protein is CASSTAGFTEAFF. CDR3 in DNA: TGTGCCAGCTCAACCGCAGGGTTCACTGAAGCTTTCTTT. The full variable domain, completed using reference TRBV18 and TRBJ1-1, is NAGVMQNPRHLVRRRGQEARLRCSPMKGHSHVYWYRQLPEEGLKFMVYLQKENIIDESGMPKERFSAEFPKEGPSILRIQQVVRGDSAAYFCASSTAGFTEAFFGQGTRLTVV.